The clone carrying this TCR beta chain was seen at least ten times. Antigen: not known. Germline assignment: CDR1 SGHTA and CDR2 FQGNSA. Losses at the gene ends were 1 base for V and 1 base for J; bases not matched to a gene: 4. This CDR3 is 16 amino acids long. These data come from a study of T cell repertoires in cytomegalovirus infection. Study-wide background: Peptides in the study included HLA-C-restricted and HLA-B-restricted CMV epitopes. Both a matching HLA type and CMV infection were indicated by public TCR beta signatures. Study findings and constraints: Carriage of CMV together with the relevant HLA was identifiable through cumulative public TCR beta family frequency. In two of eight donors, the top clonotype was HLA-C-restricted CMV-specific.

In TCRdb, the reads were re-called with MiXCR into one record per CDR3 protein. Of some 270,000 distinct CDR3 sequences in the sample, around 20% are singletons; the top ten hold roughly a fifth. The receptor's source is a human donor in good health (CMV status not recorded). Some clones in this sample may be carry-over from other donors' samples. This specimen consisted of cultured PBMCs, obtained from culture after CMV antigen stimulation. The V gene is TRBV7-2, the J gene TRBJ1-5, with TRBD1 matching 7 bases. The CDR3 is CASSLVSGGSNQPQHF. DNA for the CDR3: TGTGCCAGCAGCTTAGTGTCAGGGGGGAGCAATCAGCCCCAGCATTTT.